Following are 15 T cell receptor beta chains from one sample sequenced in a study of T cells in Graves' hyperthyroidism and ophthalmopathy. Authors of the study amplified TCR beta CDR3 regions from RNA transcripts. HTBI primers were the set used in a first-round RT-PCR of the TCR CDR3. TCRdb re-derived calls from the multiplex PCR reads in MiXCR, one entry per CDR3 protein. The sample has about 52,000 distinct CDR3 sequences, roughly 50% seen once. The sequencing sample was made of blood. These TCRs come from a woman aged 45-65 years with Graves' ophthalmopathy.

Relative to its sample, this clonotype is medium-sized (0.01 to 0.1%). The chain joins TRBV2 to TRBJ1-2; D might be TRBD1 (5 bases). Germline V gene lookup returns CDR1 SNHLY and CDR2 FYNNEI. Trimming left V 4 bases short and J 6 bases short, with 9 bases between. This CDR3 region has 12 residues. CDR3 region: CASSGTGDGYTF. For the CDR3, the DNA is TGTGCCAGCAGTGGTACAGGCGATGGCTACACCTTC.

The rearrangement links TRBV2 to TRBJ1-2; tentatively, D is TRBD1 (5 bases). From germline, CDR1 is SNHLY and CDR2 FYNNEI. Trimming removed 11 bases from V and 7 bases from J, with 14 bases in between. The CDR3 totals 11 residues. CDR3 protein: CALTGGSGYTF. CDR3 DNA: TGTGCCCTGACGGGGGGTAGTGGCTACACCTTC.

About this clonotype itself: This may arise from a read error, as a much more abundant clone is one base away. V and J are TRBV27 and TRBJ2-6; perhaps TRBD1 as D (5 bases). CDR3 length: 13 residues. From germline, CDR1 is MNHEY and CDR2 SMNVEV (reference sequence). Here the CDR3 DNA reads TGTGCCAGCAGCAGCTCTGGGGCCAACGGCCTGACTTTC. Its translation: CASSSSGANGLTF.

This clonotype was observed a few times. V is TRBV9 and J is TRBJ2-7; D might be TRBD1 (5 bases). V was cut by 2 bases and J by 3 bases, with 12 bases left in between. CDR1 SGDLS and CDR2 YYNGEE come from the germline V gene. This CDR3 spans 14 amino acids. As DNA, the CDR3 is TGTGCCAGCAGCGTTGATAGGGGAAACTACGAGCAGTACTTC. It codes for CASSVDRGNYEQYF. The full variable domain, with the rest looked up from reference TRBV9 and TRBJ2-7, is DSGVTQTPKHLITATGQRVTLRCSPRSGDLSVYWYQQSLDQGLQFLIQYYNGEERAKGNILERFSAQQFPDLHSELNLSSLELGDSALYFCASSVDRGNYEQYFGPGTRLTVT.

This clonotype was observed many times. The chain combines TRBV20-1 with TRBJ2-7; D is unresolved. The CDR3 is 14 residues long. Germline V gene sequence: CDR1 DFQATT, CDR2 SNEGSKA (reference sequence). V lost 0 bases, J lost 0 bases, and 9 bases lay in between. The CDR3 coding sequence is TGCAGTGCTAGAGATCCGGTCAGCTCCTACGAGCAGTACTTC. This translates into CSARDPVSSYEQYF.

This clonotype has ten or more counts. The genes are TRBV7-9 and TRBJ1-2, with TRBD1 matching over 8 bases. CDR1 is SEHNR and CDR2 is FQNEAQ in the germline V gene (reference sequence). After removal of 6 bases from V and 2 bases from J, the junction contained 8 bases not matched to a gene. CDR3 size: 15 residues. CDR3 coding DNA: TGTGCCAGCAGTGCCGGACAGGGTGGGAACTATGGCTACACCTTC. Translated: CASSAGQGGNYGYTF.

The CDR3 DNA follows: TGTGCCAGCAGCCCAGATGGGACCCAACAAGAGACCCAGTACTTC. Protein sequence: CASSPDGTQQETQYF. The genes are TRBV7-3 and TRBJ2-5; D may match TRBD1 or TRBD2 (5 bases each). CDR1 and CDR2 (germline): SGHTA, FQGTGA. The ends were cut back, 5 bases at V and 2 bases at J, with 15 bases in the middle. The CDR3 sequence is 15 residues long.

This clonotype has a count of ten or more. This sequence joins TRBV9 and TRBJ2-2; 12 nucleotides agree with TRBD2. V lost 3 bases to trimming and J lost 6 bases; unmatched junction nucleotides: 6. The CDR3 is 16 residues long. Germline-derived CDR1 and CDR2 are SGDLS and YYNGEE. The CDR3 here is CASSAKLAGGAGELFF. The CDR3 coding sequence is TGTGCCAGCAGCGCCAAACTAGCGGGGGGAGCCGGGGAGCTGTTTTTT.

The V gene is TRBV20-1, the J gene TRBJ2-1; 11 positions agree with TRBD2. Trimming removed 6 bases from V and 6 bases from J; junction bases left unmatched: 4. This CDR3 spans 13 amino acids. CDR1 is DFQATT, CDR2 SNEGSKA, per germline (reference sequence). The CDR3 DNA follows: TGCAGTGCGACTAGCGGGAAAGGCAATGAGCAGTTCTTC. Protein: CSATSGKGNEQFF.

This clonotype showed up many times. The gene calls are TRBV5-1 and TRBJ1-6; perhaps TRBD1 as D (6 bases). This CDR3 is built from 15 residues. CDR1 and CDR2 (germline): SGHRS, YFSETQ. V gave up 4 bases and J gave up 7 bases, with 15 bases separating them. In DNA, the CDR3 is TGCGCCAGCAGCCGGGAGGGGGGTCGGAATTCACCCCTCCACTTT. Its protein product is CASSREGGRNSPLHF. The whole variable domain, filled in from reference TRBV5-1 and TRBJ1-6, reads KAGVTQTPRYLIKTRGQQVTLSCSPISGHRSVSWYQQTPGQGLQFLFEYFSETQRNKGNFPGRFSGRQFSNSRSEMNVSTLELGDSALYLCASSREGGRNSPLHFGNGTRLTVT.

In this sample, this clonotype turned up many times. For the CDR3, the DNA is TGTGCCAGCAGCTTAACGGGGACAGGAGACTACGAGCAGTACTTC. This translates into CASSLTGTGDYEQYF. The chain has TRBV7-3 and TRBJ2-7, with 8 bases identical to TRBD1. Germline V gene lookup returns CDR1 SGHTA and CDR2 FQGTGA. The CDR3 runs to 15 residues. The V segment lost 0 bases and the J segment 3 bases; nucleotides outside the gene matches: 4.

This clonotype was found many times. The CDR3 sequence: CASTKHSGANVLTF. The CDR3 nucleotides read TGTGCCAGCACCAAGCACTCTGGGGCCAACGTCCTGACTTTC. The rearrangement uses TRBV12-3 or TRBV12-4 and TRBJ2-6; D ambiguous. The V end lost 7 bases, the J end lost 0 bases, and 7 bases lay between the germline ends. CDR3 length: 14 residues.

At least ten counts were recorded for this clonotype. The gene calls are TRBV9 and TRBJ1-6; D is unclear. Germline CDR1 and CDR2: SGDLS and YYNGEE. The V end lost 2 bases, the J end lost 5 bases, and 11 bases lay between the germline ends. The CDR3 length is 15 residues. The CDR3 DNA reads TGTGCCAGCAGCGTTTACGGGTCGGATAATTCACCCCTCCACTTT. The encoded protein is CASSVYGSDNSPLHF.

This clonotype was seen ten or more times. This rearrangement joins TRBV7-9 to TRBJ1-4, with TRBD1 matching over 7 bases. Germline-derived CDR1 and CDR2 are SEHNR and FQNEAQ (reference sequence). This CDR3 spans 14 amino acids. The V gene end was trimmed by 1 base and the J gene end by 10 bases; junction bases not matched to a gene: 6. CDR3 nucleotides: TGTGCCAGCAGCTTAGTTGGGACAGCTGGAAAACTGTTTTTT. Translated, it gives CASSLVGTAGKLFF.

This clonotype occurred many times. The CDR3 protein is CASSLEAGDTEAFF. CDR3 coding DNA: TGTGCCAGCAGCTTAGAGGCAGGGGACACTGAAGCTTTCTTT. The chain employs TRBV7-6 and TRBJ1-1; D is possibly TRBD1 (6 bases). This CDR3 has 14 residues. Germline CDR1 SGHVS, CDR2 FNYEAQ. V was clipped by 1 base and J by 3 bases, with 9 bases between them.